This T cell receptor (beta chain) was found in a study of T cell responses to AZD1222 COVID-19 vaccine (dated by TCRdb to the early 2020s). Looking at the study overall: Because spike-specific TCR depth and breadth did not differ between the two schedules, AZD1222 recipients who got a second dose at roughly 4 weeks were pooled with those who got a second dose at roughly 12 weeks. A total of 230 to 250 trial participants underwent TCR sequencing, of whom some 200 had received two doses of AZD1222 and some 26 had received two doses of the MenACWY control vaccine. Enrollment into the trials was organized by age into subgroups of 18-55, 56-69 and 70-plus years, and those subgroups contained approximately 160, 26 and 62 TCR-sequenced participants, respectively.

This clone was observed once. Its target antigen remains unknown. Within one base of it there is no much larger clone, and no base qualities were kept. The CDR3 regions of human TCRbeta chains were subjected to immunosequencing. Per the original workflow: TCRs in the repertoires were compared against a reference library of SARS-CoV-2-specific TCRs that had been generated with the MIRA antigen-specificity platform. Breadth was defined as the fraction of unique TCRs that were SARS-CoV-2-associated, and depth was defined as the fraction of total T cells that were SARS-CoV-2-associated. Each spike-specific TCR was assigned to its reactive spike region and to a CD4 or CD8 class using the MIRA data. Log10-transformed breadth and depth values were compared by one-way ANOVA with Sidak's multiple comparisons tests. Drawn from immuneACCESS, this table holds only the in-frame rearrangements with V and J called that TCRdb kept. Clones are partly lost; checked studies trace under half to an unresolved V gene and leave the rest unexplained. For V, J and clone size, that table is used; D and trimming come from the DNA. The sample data list about 100,000 clones, and about 94% of these were observed just once. Around 2% of the sample is held by the ten biggest clonotypes.

General findings and caveats noted by the study authors: In the small 56-69-year group, the increase in depth fell short of significance, most likely because of low power. Because no samples from the day 14 peak response were available, repertoires could be characterized only after the peak T cell response. Conclusions about previously exposed vaccinees are limited because only six or seven AZD1222 recipients were SARS-CoV-2 seropositive at baseline. Participants were mostly white British and included more females than males, and it was suggested by the authors that clonal diversity may have been underestimated. Reportedly, almost half of the unique spike-specific TCRs recognized epitopes lying outside the regions that are mutated in the B.1.351 and B.1.1.7 variants. The vaccine-associated CD4 TCRs covered the entire spike protein, and the dominant responses fell in regions 160-218 and 743-854. A significant rise in spike-specific TCR breadth and depth was observed after two AZD1222 doses relative to day 0 and relative to MenACWY recipients.

The CDR3 holds 15 amino acids from the cysteine to the phenylalanine. Solely the CDR3 DNA is kept, with 45 bases framed from the first base. The germline ends are 15 bases apart after V is trimmed by 6 bases and J by 2 bases. Looking up the germline V gene yields CDR1 MNHEY and CDR2 SVGEGT. What this sample's time point label stands for: baseline before first vaccination. Vaccinee samples were obtained from the UK trials COV001 and COV002, which included a single-blind randomized controlled phase 2/3 trial of AZD1222 (ChAdOx1 nCoV-19) in healthy adults. Trial participant PBMC samples were collected at day 0 and day 28 after the second dose for TCRbeta chain sequencing.

In this chain, TRBV6-2 or TRBV6-3 is recombined with TRBJ2-3; the D gene is possibly TRBD2, with 6 bases matching. The TCR originated in an adult in good health. The material sequenced was peripheral blood, taken on day 0 of AZD1222 vaccination. The CDR3 protein is CASSKRGGTTDTQYF. At the DNA level, the sequence is TGTGCCAGCAGCAAACGCGGCGGGACCACAGATACGCAGTATTTT.